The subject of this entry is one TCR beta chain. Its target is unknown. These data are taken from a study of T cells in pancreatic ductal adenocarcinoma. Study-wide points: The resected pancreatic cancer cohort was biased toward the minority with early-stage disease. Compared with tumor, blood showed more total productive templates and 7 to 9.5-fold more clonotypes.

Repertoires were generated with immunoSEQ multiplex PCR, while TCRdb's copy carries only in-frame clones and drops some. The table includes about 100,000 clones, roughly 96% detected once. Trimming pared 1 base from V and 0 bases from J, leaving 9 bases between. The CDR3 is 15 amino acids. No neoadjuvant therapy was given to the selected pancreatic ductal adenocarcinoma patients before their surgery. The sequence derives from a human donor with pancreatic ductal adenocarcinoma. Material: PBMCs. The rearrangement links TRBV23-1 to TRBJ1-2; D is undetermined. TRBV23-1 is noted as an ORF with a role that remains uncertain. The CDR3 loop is CASSQWARTNYGYTF. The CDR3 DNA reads TGCGCCAGCAGTCAATGGGCAAGGACTAACTATGGCTACACCTTC.